The 13 T cell receptor beta chains below come from one sample, sequenced in a study of blood T cell repertoires in COVID-19 (dated by TCRdb to the early 2020s). Receptors were amplified or captured by the immunoSEQ multiplex PCR assay. TCRdb obtained this table from immuneACCESS and retained in-frame rearrangements with V and J assigned. These tables miss some clones; where compared with another copy, unresolved V genes account for less than half of the shortfall, and the remainder is unexplained. The sample profile shows around 140,000 clones; about 87% of them were found once. The ten largest account for under 3% of the sample. The sample comprised peripheral blood. All receptors come from a man in his fifties with active COVID-19.

The chain joins TRBV7-8 to TRBJ2-7; 8 bases are a match to TRBD2. The CDR3 runs to 12 residues. Germline loops: CDR1 SGHVS, CDR2 FQNEAQ. Trimming took 7 bases from V and 5 from J; bases not matched to a gene: 4. The CDR3 region is CASNRGGDEQYF. In DNA form, the CDR3 reads TGTGCCAGCAACCGGGGGGGGGACGAGCAGTACTTC. Combining the CDR3 with reference TRBV7-8 and TRBJ2-7 gives the whole variable domain GAGVSQSPRYKVAKRGQDVALRCDPISGHVSLFWYQQALGQGPEFLTYFQNEAQLDKSGLPSDRFFAERPEGSVSTLKIQRTQQEDSAVYLCASNRGGDEQYFGPGTRLTVT.

This clone was observed a handful of times. The V and J genes are TRBV7-8 and TRBJ1-3; a weak D match, TRBD1 (6 bases). V was cut by 5 bases and J by 4 bases, with 18 bases left in between. This CDR3 spans 16 amino acids. Germline CDR1 reads SGHVS; CDR2 reads FQNEAQ. The DNA for the CDR3 is TGTGCCAGCAGCCCTCACAGGGTCCCTCAAGGAAACACCATATATTTT. It translates to CASSPHRVPQGNTIYF.

The chain recombines TRBV11-2 with TRBJ2-3, with a possible D match to TRBD2 (6 bases). Trimming removed 5 bases at V and 8 bases at J, with 17 bases between. CDR1 is SGHAT and CDR2 is FQNNGV in the germline V gene. This CDR3 spans 14 amino acids. DNA of the CDR3: TGTGCCAGCAGCGGGGGGTACGGATTGGGTACGCAGTATTTT. It translates to CASSGGYGLGTQYF.

The chain is built from TRBV6-5 and TRBJ2-7; 9 bases agree with TRBD1. The CDR3 spans 14 residues. J lost 2 bases, V lost 7 bases, and 6 bases had no gene match. Germline V lookup: CDR1 MNHEY, CDR2 SVGAGI. CDR3 region: CASTTDRGTYEQYF. CDR3 in DNA: TGTGCCAGCACCACCGACAGGGGGACCTACGAGCAGTACTTC.

CDR3 region: CASSLTRQYQETQYF. CDR3 bases: TGTGCCAGCAGCTTAACCCGACAGTACCAAGAGACCCAGTACTTC. The chain carries TRBV7-8 and TRBJ2-5; possibly TRBD1 for D (5 bases). Trimming pared 2 bases from V and 0 bases from J, leaving 10 bases between. In germline, CDR1 is SGHVS, CDR2 FQNEAQ. The CDR3 has 15 amino acids.

V is TRBV5-1 and J is TRBJ2-7, with D possibly being TRBD2 (5 bases). This CDR3 has 15 amino acids. V shed 0 bases and J shed 6 bases, with 16 bases lying between them. The germline V gene has CDR1 SGHRS and CDR2 YFSETQ. For the CDR3, the DNA is TGCGCCAGCAGCTTGGACCTCCGGACCGGAGGCGAGCAGTACTTC. Its translation is CASSLDLRTGGEQYF.

This chain uses TRBV11-2 with TRBJ2-7; perhaps TRBD2 as D (6 bases). The V and J ends lost 4 bases and 2 bases respectively, with 18 bases between them. Germline lookup yields CDR1 SGHAT and CDR2 FQNNGV. CDR3 length: 16 amino acids. The CDR3 DNA reads TGTGCCAGCAGCTACCGACCGGGACTGGGAGCCTACGAGCAGTACTTC. It encodes CASSYRPGLGAYEQYF. The whole variable domain, remainder taken from reference TRBV11-2 and TRBJ2-7, is EAGVAQSPRYKIIEKRQSVAFWCNPISGHATLYWYQQILGQGPKLLIQFQNNGVVDDSQLPKDRFSAERLKGVDSTLKIQPAKLEDSAVYLCASSYRPGLGAYEQYFGPGTRLTVT.

The chain has TRBV28 and TRBJ1-5; tentative D call: TRBD1 (5 bases). Germline CDR1 MDHEN, CDR2 SYDVKM. V was cut by 5 bases and J by 0 bases, with 14 bases left in between. The CDR3 is made up of 16 amino acids. The CDR3 DNA reads TGTGCCAGCAGTCCCGGGGGGGGTTTTAGCAATCAGCCCCAGCATTTT. Protein sequence: CASSPGGGFSNQPQHF.

The chain uses TRBV12-2 and TRBJ2-1; whether TRBD2, the table's D call, matches the DNA was not checked. TRBV12-2 is a documented pseudogene. The CDR3 sequence is 14 residues long. This CDR3 reads CASRSRPAAGEQFF. Written as DNA, the CDR3 is TGTGCAAGTCGCTCCAGACCAGCGGCGGGGGAGCAGTTCTTC.

The rearrangement joins TRBV7-3 to TRBJ2-2; TRBD2 might be the D (6 bases). CDR1 and CDR2 from the germline V gene are SGHTA and FQGTGA. There are 12 residues in the CDR3. The V end lost 4 bases, the J end lost 7 bases, and 7 bases lay between the germline ends. CDR3 nucleotide sequence: TGTGCCAGCAGCTACGGGGGCGGGGAGCTGTTTTTT. It encodes CASSYGGGELFF.

This sequence joins TRBV6-6 and TRBJ1-3, with D perhaps TRBD1 (6 bases). The CDR3 is made up of 15 amino acids. Germline assignment: CDR1 MNHNY and CDR2 SVGAGI (reference sequence). V lost 5 bases and J 0 bases, leaving 11 bases between the germline ends. The CDR3 loop reads CASSGQQGSGNTIYF. CDR3 coding DNA: TGTGCCAGCAGTGGCCAACAGGGCTCTGGAAACACCATATATTTT.

The rearrangement uses TRBV7-2 and TRBJ2-5; the D is unclear. The germline V and J ends were trimmed by 7 bases and 7 bases, with 16 bases remaining between them. The CDR3 covers 13 residues. Germline-derived CDR1 and CDR2 are SGHTA and FQGNSA. CDR3 protein: CASTPSVGGTQYF. The CDR3 coding sequence is TGTGCCAGCACACCCAGCGTTGGTGGGACCCAGTACTTC. Drawing the rest from reference TRBV7-2 and TRBJ2-5, the complete variable domain is GAGVSQSPSNKVTEKGKDVELRCDPISGHTALYWYRQSLGQGLEFLIYFQGNSAPDKSGLPSDRFSAERTGGSVSTLTIQRTQQEDSAVYLCASTPSVGGTQYFGPGTRLLVL.

The CDR3 nucleotides read TGTGCCAGCAGCCAGACACGAGGGACTTATCAGCCCCAGCATTTT. This encodes CASSQTRGTYQPQHF. The chain links TRBV3-1 (or the pseudogene TRBV3-2) to TRBJ1-5; the D gene is possibly TRBD1 (5 bases). This CDR3 is 15 amino acids long. Per the germline V gene, CDR1 is LGHDT and CDR2 is YNNKEL (reference sequence). With 3 bases removed from V and 5 bases from J, the gap between germline ends came to 14 bases.